This TCR beta chain comes out of a study of T cell responses to AZD1222 COVID-19 vaccine. Whole-study findings and limits: Spike as a whole was targeted by vaccine-associated CD4 TCRs, dominant at 160-218 and 743-854. Donors skewed white British and female; clonal diversity was possibly underestimated.

Germline CDR1 is SGHRS and CDR2 is YFSETQ. CDR3 length equals 14 residues. The V and J ends lost 4 bases and 1 base, in that order; junction bases with no gene match: 4. TCRdb keeps only in-frame clones here, not all; method: immunoSEQ multiplex PCR. The table shows 80,000 to 100,000 clones, with under 95% occurring only once. Comments on this clone: The antigen is not known.

This TCR derives from an adult who received the AZD1222 COVID-19 vaccine. The sample here was peripheral blood, taken 28 days after the second AZD1222 dose. The J gene is TRBJ2-5, the V gene TRBV5-1, with 7 positions matching TRBD2. CDR3 loop: CASSLTSVQETQYF. The CDR3 DNA follows: TGCGCCAGCAGCCTTACTAGCGTCCAAGAGACCCAGTACTTC.